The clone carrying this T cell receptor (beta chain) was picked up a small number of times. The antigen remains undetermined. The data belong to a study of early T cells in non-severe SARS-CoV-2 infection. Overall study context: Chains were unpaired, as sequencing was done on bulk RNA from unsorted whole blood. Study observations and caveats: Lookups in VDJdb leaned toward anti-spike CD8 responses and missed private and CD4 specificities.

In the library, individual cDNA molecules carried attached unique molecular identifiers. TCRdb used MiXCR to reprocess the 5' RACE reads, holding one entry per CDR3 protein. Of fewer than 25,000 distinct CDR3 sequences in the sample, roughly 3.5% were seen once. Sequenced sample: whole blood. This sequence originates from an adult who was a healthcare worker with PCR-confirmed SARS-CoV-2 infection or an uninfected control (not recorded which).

The CDR3 sequence is CASSATGLTSGRSYNEQFF. The CDR3 coding sequence is TGTGCCAGCAGCGCTACAGGGCTGACTAGCGGGAGGTCCTACAATGAGCAGTTCTTC. The gene calls are TRBV14 and TRBJ2-1, with 13 nucleotides matching TRBD2. Germline values: CDR1 SGHDN, CDR2 FVKESK. V gave up 5 bases and J gave up 1 base; unmatched junction bases: 11. The CDR3 loop spans 19 amino acids.